This T cell receptor beta chain stems from a study of shared T cell receptors in the human thymus. CDR3 length: 16 amino acids. Germline V gene data show CDR1 as MDHEN and CDR2 as SYDVKM. Deletions cut 6 bases from V and 6 bases from J, with 23 bases between. The table came from immunoSEQ multiplex PCR; TCRdb's copy has only in-frame clones and leaves some out. The sample has roughly 410,000 clones; 95% are singletons. The TCR comes from a human donor. The specimen was thymocytes. V gene TRBV28 combines with J gene TRBJ1-2; weak D call: TRBD1 (5 bases). The CDR3: CASSSPGGSAAHGYTF. CDR3 bases: TGTGCCAGCAGCTCGCCGGGGGGGAGCGCCGCCCATGGCTACACCTTC.